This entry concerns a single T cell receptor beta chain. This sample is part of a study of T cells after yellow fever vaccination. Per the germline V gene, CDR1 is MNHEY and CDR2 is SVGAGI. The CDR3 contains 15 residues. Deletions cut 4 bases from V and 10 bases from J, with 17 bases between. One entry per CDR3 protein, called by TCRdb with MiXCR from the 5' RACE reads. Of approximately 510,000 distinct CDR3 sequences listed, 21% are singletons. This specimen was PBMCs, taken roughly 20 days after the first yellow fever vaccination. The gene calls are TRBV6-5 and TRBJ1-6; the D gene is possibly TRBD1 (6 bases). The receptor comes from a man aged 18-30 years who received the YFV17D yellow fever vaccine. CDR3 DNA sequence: TGTGCCAGCAGTTTCATGTACAGGGATGGCTCACCCCTCCACTTT. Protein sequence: CASSFMYRDGSPLHF.